A selection of T cell receptor beta chains follows, all from one sample in a study of vaccination and CD4 T cells after COVID-19. MiXCR, applied by TCRdb to the PCR reads, yields one record per CDR3 protein. The table includes under 10,000 distinct CDR3 sequences, roughly 30% detected once. These receptors' antigens are unknown. Input material: CD4+ T cells from blood, cultured in vitro. The receptor set was obtained from a human donor in good health. Both conserved end residues are part of each CDR3. D genes are given only for firm matches. Size is stated for part of the rows, as once, few or many counts, or as a class when the clone is expanded.

>TRBV4-2|15|NA|NA|TRBJ2-7
CASSQVRDVNYEQYF
TGTGCCAGCAGCCAAGTTCGGGACGTGAACTACGAGCAGTACTTC
>TRBV6-2/TRBV6-3|15|NA|few|TRBJ1-5
CASRSRGIFNQPQHF
TGTGCCAGCAGATCCCGCGGGATCTTCAATCAGCCCCAGCATTTT
>TRBV14|11|NA|few|TRBJ2-7
CASSQSYEQYF
TGTGCCAGCAGCCAGTCCTACGAGCAGTACTTC
>TRBV7-7|16|TRBD1|NA|TRBJ2-5
CASSLGPGQGEETQYF
TGTGCTAGCAGCTTAGGGCCGGGACAGGGGGAAGAGACCCAGTACTTC
>TRBV7-2|15|NA|NA|TRBJ1-2
CASSLGQGGAYGYTF
TGTGCCAGCAGCTTAGGCCAAGGGGGGGCCTATGGCTACACCTTC
>TRBV6-2/TRBV6-3|15|TRBD2|NA|TRBJ2-1
CASSKIAGTYNEQFF
TGTGCCAGCAGTAAGATAGCGGGAACCTACAATGAGCAGTTCTTC
>TRBV7-2|13|NA|NA|TRBJ2-1
CASRSGTTNEQFF
TGTGCCAGCAGGAGTGGGACGACCAATGAGCAGTTCTTC
>TRBV6-2/TRBV6-3|15|NA|few|TRBJ2-5
CASSYSGTSQETQYF
TGTGCCAGCAGTTACTCTGGGACCTCGCAAGAGACCCAGTACTTC
>TRBV6-1|14|TRBD1|few|TRBJ2-7
CASRRLQGFYEQYF
TGTGCCAGCAGGAGATTACAGGGGTTCTACGAGCAGTACTTC
>TRBV6-5|16|NA|once|TRBJ1-4
CASSYSTGATNEKLFF
TGTGCCAGCAGTTACTCGACTGGGGCAACTAATGAAAAACTGTTTTTT
>TRBV7-3|12|NA|medium-sized|TRBJ1-2
CASSFSGYGYTF
TGTGCCAGCAGCTTTAGTGGATATGGCTACACCTTC
>TRBV6-2/TRBV6-3|15|NA|NA|TRBJ2-4
CASSYSTLAKNIQYF
TGTGCCAGCAGTTACTCGACACTAGCCAAAAACATTCAGTACTTC
>TRBV6-5|15|TRBD1|NA|TRBJ2-7
CASSYSTGDVYEQYF
TGTGCCAGCAGTTACTCGACAGGGGACGTTTACGAGCAGTACTTC
>TRBV7-8|15|NA|NA|TRBJ1-6
CASSGPGLGDSPLHF
TGTGCCAGCAGCGGACCGGGACTTGGGGATTCACCCCTCCACTTT
>TRBV7-2|15|NA|NA|TRBJ1-2
CASSLPGGINYGYTF
TGTGCCAGCAGCTTACCCGGGGGGATTAACTATGGCTACACCTTC
>TRBV7-2|17|TRBD1|NA|TRBJ2-3
CASSLVGTGVVTDTQYF
TGTGCCAGCAGCTTAGTTGGGACAGGGGTCGTCACAGATACGCAGTATTTT
>TRBV7-6|15|NA|few|TRBJ1-1
CASSSLGGGGTEAFF
TGTGCCAGCAGCTCTCTGGGCGGCGGAGGAACTGAAGCTTTCTTT
>TRBV7-9|15|TRBD2|NA|TRBJ2-2
CASSLRDYNTGELFF
TGTGCCAGCAGCCTCCGGGACTACAACACCGGGGAGCTGTTTTTT
>TRBV20-1|17|TRBD1|NA|TRBJ2-5
CSARDRDRGRSVETQYF
TGCAGTGCTAGAGATCGGGACAGGGGCCGATCGGTTGAGACCCAGTACTTC
>TRBV7-9|15|NA|NA|TRBJ2-1
CASRGAGPRANEQFF
TGTGCCAGCAGAGGCGCCGGCCCCCGTGCTAATGAGCAGTTCTTC
>TRBV20-1|11|NA|NA|TRBJ1-3
CSARVENTIYF
TGCAGTGCTAGGGTTGAAAACACCATATATTTT
>TRBV24-1|15|NA|few|TRBJ2-5
CATSDFGTPQETQYF
TGTGCCACCAGTGACTTCGGGACCCCCCAAGAGACCCAGTACTTC
>TRBV7-6|13|TRBD2|NA|TRBJ2-3
CASSSSGADTQYF
TGTGCCAGCAGCTCTAGCGGGGCAGATACGCAGTATTTT
>TRBV6-2/TRBV6-3|15|NA|few|TRBJ2-5
CASSYRTFQGETQYF
TGTGCCAGCAGTTATAGGACCTTTCAAGGGGAGACCCAGTACTTC
>TRBV29-1|11|NA|NA|TRBJ2-1
CSVVVYNEQFF
TGCAGCGTTGTGGTGTACAATGAGCAGTTCTTC
>TRBV11-3|14|NA|NA|TRBJ2-1
CASSSGGDYNEQFF
TGTGCCAGCAGCTCCGGGGGAGACTACAATGAGCAGTTCTTC